These 3 T cell receptor beta chains were all obtained from the same sample, sequenced in a study of OX40 agonist ivuxolimab in advanced cancers. Produced via immunoSEQ multiplex PCR; TCRdb's table is partial and in-frame only. Of tens of thousands of clones detected, about 90% appear once; the ten largest clones hold 0.3% to 0.35%. The sample here was CD4+ or CD8+ T cells sorted from blood, taken in a trial of the OX40 agonist ivuxolimab. These receptors originate from an adult with an advanced solid tumor such as melanoma, head and neck, liver or kidney cancer.

J is TRBJ1-2 and V is TRBV6-5; 7 bases align to TRBD1. Germline CDR1 reads MNHEY; CDR2 reads SVGAGI. The trim removed 2 bases at V and 10 bases at J, leaving 4 bases unmatched. There are 12 residues in the CDR3. CDR3: CASSYLGTAYTF. Written as DNA, the CDR3 is TGTGCCAGCAGTTACCTGGGGACAGCCTACACCTTC.

The genes are TRBV5-5 and TRBJ1-6, with D perhaps TRBD1 (5 bases). Germline loops: CDR1 SGHKS, CDR2 YYEKEE (reference sequence). Trimming left V 8 bases short and J 6 bases short, with 9 bases between. The CDR3 is made up of 12 amino acids. The CDR3: CASGGGNSPLHF. Written as DNA, the CDR3 is TGTGCCAGTGGGGGAGGTAATTCACCCCTCCACTTT.

This chain uses TRBV9 with TRBJ2-5; 11 nucleotides match TRBD1. Germline trimming cut 4 bases from V and 4 bases from J; bases unmatched to any gene: 9. The CDR3 runs to 16 residues. Looked up from germline, CDR1 is SGDLS and CDR2 is YYNGEE. DNA of the CDR3: TGTGCCAGCAGCCCCCGAGGGGGGACAGGGGGAGAGACCCAGTACTTC. Protein sequence: CASSPRGGTGGETQYF. The full variable domain, with the rest looked up from reference TRBV9 and TRBJ2-5, is DSGVTQTPKHLITATGQRVTLRCSPRSGDLSVYWYQQSLDQGLQFLIQYYNGEERAKGNILERFSAQQFPDLHSELNLSSLELGDSALYFCASSPRGGTGGETQYFGPGTRLLVL.